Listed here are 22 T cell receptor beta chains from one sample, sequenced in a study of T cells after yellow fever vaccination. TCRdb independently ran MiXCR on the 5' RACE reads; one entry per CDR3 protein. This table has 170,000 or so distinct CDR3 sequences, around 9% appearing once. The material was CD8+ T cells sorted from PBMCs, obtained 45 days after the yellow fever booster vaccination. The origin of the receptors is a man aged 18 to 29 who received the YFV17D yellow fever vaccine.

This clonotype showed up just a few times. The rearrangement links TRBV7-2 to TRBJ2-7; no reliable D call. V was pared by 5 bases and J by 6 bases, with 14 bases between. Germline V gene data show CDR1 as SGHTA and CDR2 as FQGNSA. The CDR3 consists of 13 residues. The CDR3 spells CASSPGRMAEQYF. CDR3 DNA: TGTGCCAGCAGCCCAGGACGGATGGCCGAGCAGTACTTC.

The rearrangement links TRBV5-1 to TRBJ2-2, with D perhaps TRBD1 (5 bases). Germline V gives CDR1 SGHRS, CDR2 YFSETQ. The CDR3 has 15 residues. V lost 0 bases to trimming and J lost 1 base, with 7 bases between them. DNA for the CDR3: TGCGCCAGCAGCTTGGATCAGGGGAACACCGGGGAGCTGTTTTTT. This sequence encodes CASSLDQGNTGELFF.

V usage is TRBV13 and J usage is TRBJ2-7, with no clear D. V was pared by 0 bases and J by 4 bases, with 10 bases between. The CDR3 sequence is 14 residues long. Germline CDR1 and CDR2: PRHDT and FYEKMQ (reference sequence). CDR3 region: CASSLGAETYEQYF. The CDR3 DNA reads TGTGCCAGCAGCTTAGGGGCGGAAACTTACGAGCAGTACTTC.

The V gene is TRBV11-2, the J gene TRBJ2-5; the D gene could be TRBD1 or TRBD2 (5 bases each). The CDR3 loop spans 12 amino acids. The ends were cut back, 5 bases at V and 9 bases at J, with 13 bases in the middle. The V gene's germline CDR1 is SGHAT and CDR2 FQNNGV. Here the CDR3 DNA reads TGTGCCAGCAGCGGGACGGAGGAGGCCCAGTACTTC. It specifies CASSGTEEAQYF.

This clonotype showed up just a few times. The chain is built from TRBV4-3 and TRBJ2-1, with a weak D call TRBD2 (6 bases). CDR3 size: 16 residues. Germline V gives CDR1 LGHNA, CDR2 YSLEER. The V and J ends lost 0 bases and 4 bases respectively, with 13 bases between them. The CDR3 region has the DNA TGCGCCAGCAGCCAAGATCGCGGGGAGATATACAATGAGCAGTTCTTC. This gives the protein CASSQDRGEIYNEQFF.

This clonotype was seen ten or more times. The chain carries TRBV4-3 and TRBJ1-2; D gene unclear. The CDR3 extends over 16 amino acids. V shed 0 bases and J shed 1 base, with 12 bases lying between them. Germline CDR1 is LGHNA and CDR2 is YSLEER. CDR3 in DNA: TGCGCCAGCAGCCAAGATCCGGTGAGATTTAACTATGGCTACACCTTC. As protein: CASSQDPVRFNYGYTF.

The CDR3 sequence: CASSKAVGDSPGADTQYF. As DNA, the CDR3 is TGTGCCAGCAGCAAAGCCGTCGGCGACAGCCCAGGGGCAGATACGCAGTATTTT. The gene calls are TRBV21-1 and TRBJ2-3; TRBD1, the table's D call, was not compared with the DNA. TRBV21-1 is assigned pseudogene status. CDR3 size: 18 residues.

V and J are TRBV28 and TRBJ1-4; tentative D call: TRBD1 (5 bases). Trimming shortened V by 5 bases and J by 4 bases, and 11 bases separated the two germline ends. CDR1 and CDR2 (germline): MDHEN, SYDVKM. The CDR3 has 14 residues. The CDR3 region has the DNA TGTGCCAGCAGTCTGGGAGGGGATAATGAAAAACTGTTTTTT. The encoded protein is CASSLGGDNEKLFF. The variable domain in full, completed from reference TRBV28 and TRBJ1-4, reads DVKVTQSSRYLVKRTGEKVFLECVQDMDHENMFWYRQDPGLGLRLIYFSYDVKMKEKGDIPEGYSVSREKKERFSLILESASTNQTSMYLCASSLGGDNEKLFFGSGTQLSVL.

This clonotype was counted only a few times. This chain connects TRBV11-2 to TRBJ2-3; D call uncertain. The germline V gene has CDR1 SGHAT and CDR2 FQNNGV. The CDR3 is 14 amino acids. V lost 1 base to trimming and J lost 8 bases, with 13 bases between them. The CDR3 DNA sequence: TGTGCCAGCAGCTTAGTAGGTGGCCCGGGTACGCAGTATTTT. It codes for CASSLVGGPGTQYF.

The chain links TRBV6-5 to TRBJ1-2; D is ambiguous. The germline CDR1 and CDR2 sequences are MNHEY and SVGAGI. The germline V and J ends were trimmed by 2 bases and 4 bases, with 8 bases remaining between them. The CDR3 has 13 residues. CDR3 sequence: CASSYRASYGYTF. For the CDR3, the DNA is TGTGCCAGCAGTTACCGGGCAAGCTATGGCTACACCTTC.

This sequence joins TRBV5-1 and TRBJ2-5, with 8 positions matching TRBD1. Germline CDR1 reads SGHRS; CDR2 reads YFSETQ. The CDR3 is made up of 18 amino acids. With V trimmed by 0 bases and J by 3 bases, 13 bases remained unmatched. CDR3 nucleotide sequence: TGCGCCAGCAGCTTGGTATCGTTTGCTGGGACAGGAGAAGAGACCCAGTACTTC. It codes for CASSLVSFAGTGEETQYF.

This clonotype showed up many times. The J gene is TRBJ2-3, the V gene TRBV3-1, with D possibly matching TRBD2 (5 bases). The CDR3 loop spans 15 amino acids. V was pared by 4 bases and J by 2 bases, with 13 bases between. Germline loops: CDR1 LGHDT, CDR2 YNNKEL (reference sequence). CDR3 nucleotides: TGTGCCAGCAGCCCCGGAGCGGCTCTCACAGATACGCAGTATTTT. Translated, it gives CASSPGAALTDTQYF.

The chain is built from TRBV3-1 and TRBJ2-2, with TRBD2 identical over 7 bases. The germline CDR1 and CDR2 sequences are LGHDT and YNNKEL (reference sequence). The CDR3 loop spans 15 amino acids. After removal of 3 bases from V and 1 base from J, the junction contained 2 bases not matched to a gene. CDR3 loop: CASSQTSWNTGELFF. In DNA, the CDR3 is TGTGCCAGCAGCCAGACTAGCTGGAACACCGGGGAGCTGTTTTTT. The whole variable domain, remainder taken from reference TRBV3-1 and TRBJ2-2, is DTAVSQTPKYLVTQMGNDKSIKCEQNLGHDTMYWYKQDSKKFLKIMFSYNNKELIINETVPNRFSPKSPDKAHLNLHINSLELGDSAVYFCASSQTSWNTGELFFGEGSRLTVL.

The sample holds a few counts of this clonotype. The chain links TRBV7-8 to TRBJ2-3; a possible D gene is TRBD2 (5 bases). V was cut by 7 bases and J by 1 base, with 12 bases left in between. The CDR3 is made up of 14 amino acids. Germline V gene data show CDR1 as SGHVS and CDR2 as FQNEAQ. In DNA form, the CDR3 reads TGTGCCAGCAACCCATACGGGGGCACAGATACGCAGTATTTT. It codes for CASNPYGGTDTQYF.

CDR3 amino acids: CATLGPGDSQPQHF. Written as DNA, the CDR3 is TGTGCCACCCTGGGTCCAGGCGATAGTCAGCCCCAGCATTTT. V gene TRBV6-6 combines with J gene TRBJ1-5; D is ambiguous. Between the trimmed V and J ends, which lost 10 bases and 6 bases, there was a span of 19 bases. Germline loops: CDR1 MNHNY, CDR2 SVGAGI (reference sequence). CDR3 length: 14 residues.

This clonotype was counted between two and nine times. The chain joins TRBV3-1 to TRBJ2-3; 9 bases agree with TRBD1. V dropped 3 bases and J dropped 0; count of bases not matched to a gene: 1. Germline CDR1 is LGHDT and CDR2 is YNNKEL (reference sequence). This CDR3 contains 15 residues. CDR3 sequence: CASSQDRGSTDTQYF. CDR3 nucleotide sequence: TGTGCCAGCAGCCAGGACAGGGGAAGCACAGATACGCAGTATTTT.

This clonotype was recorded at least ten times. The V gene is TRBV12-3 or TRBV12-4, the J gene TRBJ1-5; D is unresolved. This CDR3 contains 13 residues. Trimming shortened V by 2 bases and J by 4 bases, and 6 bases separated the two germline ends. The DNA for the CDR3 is TGTGCCAGCAGTTTACGGCCTAATCAGCCCCAGCATTTT. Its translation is CASSLRPNQPQHF.

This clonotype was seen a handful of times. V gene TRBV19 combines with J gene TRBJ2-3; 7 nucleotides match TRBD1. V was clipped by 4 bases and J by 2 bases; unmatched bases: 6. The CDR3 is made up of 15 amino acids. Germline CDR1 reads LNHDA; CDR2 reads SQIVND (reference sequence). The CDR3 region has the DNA TGTGCCAGTAGTAGCCGACAGGGCCTCACAGATACGCAGTATTTT. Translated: CASSSRQGLTDTQYF.

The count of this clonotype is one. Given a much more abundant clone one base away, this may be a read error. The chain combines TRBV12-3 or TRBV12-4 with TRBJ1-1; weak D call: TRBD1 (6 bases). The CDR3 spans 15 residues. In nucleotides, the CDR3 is TGTGCCAGCAGTGGGGGGCCGATAAGGAGGACTGTAGCTTTCTTT. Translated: CASSGGPIRRTVAFF.

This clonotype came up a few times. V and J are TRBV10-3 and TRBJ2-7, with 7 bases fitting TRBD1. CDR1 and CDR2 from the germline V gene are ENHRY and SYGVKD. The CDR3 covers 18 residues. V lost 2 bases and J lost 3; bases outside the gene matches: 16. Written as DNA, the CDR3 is TGTGCCATCAGTGAGCCCCTATCGACCAGGGGGACCTACTACGAGCAGTACTTC. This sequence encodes CAISEPLSTRGTYYEQYF.

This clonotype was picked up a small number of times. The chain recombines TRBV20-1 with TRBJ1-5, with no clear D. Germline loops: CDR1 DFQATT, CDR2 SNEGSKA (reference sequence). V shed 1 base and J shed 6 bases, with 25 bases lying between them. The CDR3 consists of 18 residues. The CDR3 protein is CSARGSDGVGAEAQPQHF. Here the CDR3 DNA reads TGCAGTGCTAGAGGTTCGGACGGGGTAGGCGCAGAGGCTCAGCCCCAGCATTTT.

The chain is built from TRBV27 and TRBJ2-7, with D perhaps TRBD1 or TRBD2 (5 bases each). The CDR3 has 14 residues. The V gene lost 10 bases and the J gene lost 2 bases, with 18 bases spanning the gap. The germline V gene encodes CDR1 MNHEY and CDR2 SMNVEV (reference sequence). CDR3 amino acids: CATARGPGPYEQYF. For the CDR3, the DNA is TGTGCCACGGCAAGGGGACCGGGCCCCTACGAGCAGTACTTC.